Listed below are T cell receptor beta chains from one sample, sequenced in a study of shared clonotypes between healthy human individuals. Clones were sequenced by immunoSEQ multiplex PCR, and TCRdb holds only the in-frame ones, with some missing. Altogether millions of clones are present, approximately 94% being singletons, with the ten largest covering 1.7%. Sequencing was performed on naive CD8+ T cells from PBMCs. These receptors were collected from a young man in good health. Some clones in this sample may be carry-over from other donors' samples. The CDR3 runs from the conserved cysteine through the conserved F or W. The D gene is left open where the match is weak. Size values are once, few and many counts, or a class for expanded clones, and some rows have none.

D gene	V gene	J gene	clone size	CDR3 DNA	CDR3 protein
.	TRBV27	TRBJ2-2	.	TGTGCCAGCTCAGGGATGAACACCGGGGAGCTGTTTTTT	CASSGMNTGELFF
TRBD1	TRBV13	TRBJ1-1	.	TGTGCCAGCAGCTCGAAACCGGGACAGGAAGCTTTCTTT	CASSSKPGQEAFF
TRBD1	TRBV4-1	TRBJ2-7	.	TGCGCCAGCAGCCACAATAAACCGGGACAGAGCTCCTACGAGCAGTACTTC	CASSHNKPGQSSYEQYF
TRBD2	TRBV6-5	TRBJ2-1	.	TGTGCCAGCAGTTTCGGACTAGCGGCTTCCTACAATGAGCAGTTCTTC	CASSFGLAASYNEQFF
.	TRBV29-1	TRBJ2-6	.	TGCAGCGTACCAGGGGACACTGGGGCCAACGTCCTGACTTTC	CSVPGDTGANVLTF
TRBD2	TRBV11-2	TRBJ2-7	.	TGTGCCAGCAGCTTATCCGGGGAGGGGGAGCAGTACTTC	CASSLSGEGEQYF
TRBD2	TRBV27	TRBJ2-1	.	TGTGCCAGCAGTTCCCTTAACTTACTAGCGGGAACCGATCCGAGCTCCTACAATGAGCAGTTCTTC	CASSSLNLLAGTDPSSYNEQFF
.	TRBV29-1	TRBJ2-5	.	TGCAGCGTTGTGGGCGGGAACCAAGAGACCCAGTACTTC	CSVVGGNQETQYF
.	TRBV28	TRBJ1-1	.	TGTGCCAGCAGTTTATTGGAGGGGCTGAACACTGAAGCTTTCTTT	CASSLLEGLNTEAFF
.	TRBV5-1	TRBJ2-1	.	TGCGCCAGCAGCCCCGGACCCTCCTTTGTGGATGAGCAGTTCTTC	CASSPGPSFVDEQFF
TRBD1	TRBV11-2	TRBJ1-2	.	TGTGCCAGCAGCTTCGGGACAGGGGGCGACTATGGCTACACCTTC	CASSFGTGGDYGYTF
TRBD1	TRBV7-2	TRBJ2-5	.	TGTGCCAGCAGCCCGCCGGGACAGGGGGGAGAGACCCAGTACTTC	CASSPPGQGGETQYF
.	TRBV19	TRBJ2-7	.	TGTGCCACTCGCCGTGGCAAATCCTACGAGCAGTACTTC	CATRRGKSYEQYF
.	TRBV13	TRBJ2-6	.	TGTGCCAGCAGCCCCGGCCGGGCCAACGTCCTGACTTTC	CASSPGRANVLTF
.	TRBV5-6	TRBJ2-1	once	TGTGCCAGCAGCACCCTATTGACAGGACTCTCCTACAATGAGCAGTTCTTC	CASSTLLTGLSYNEQFF
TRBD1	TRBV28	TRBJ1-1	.	TGTGCCAGCAGTTTAATGGGGACAGGGAGGACTGAAGCTTTCTTT	CASSLMGTGRTEAFF
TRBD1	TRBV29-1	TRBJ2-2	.	TGCAGCGTCAGGGGGCGCGGGGAGCTGTTTTTT	CSVRGRGELFF
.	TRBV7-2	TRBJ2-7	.	TGTGCCAGCAGCTTAGCTCGGGGGGCGCAAGAGCAGTACTTC	CASSLARGAQEQYF
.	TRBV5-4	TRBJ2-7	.	TGTGCCAGCAGCCCGGGACCATTGGACAACGAGCAGTACTTC	CASSPGPLDNEQYF
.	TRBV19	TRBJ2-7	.	TGTGCCAGTAGTCTACTGGGTCAGCCCTACGAGCAGTACTTC	CASSLLGQPYEQYF
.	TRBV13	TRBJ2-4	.	TGTGCCAGCTCCCTAGAACGGAGATTAGCCAAAAACATTCAGTACTTC	CASSLERRLAKNIQYF
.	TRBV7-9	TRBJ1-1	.	TGTGCCAGCAGCTCCATGAACACTGAAGCTTTCTTT	CASSSMNTEAFF
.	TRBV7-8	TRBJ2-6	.	TGTGCCAGCAGCTTAGTCTCTGGGGCCAACGTCCTGACTTTC	CASSLVSGANVLTF
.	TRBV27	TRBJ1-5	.	TGTGCCGTCGGGAACTCGGGGGGGCCCCAGCATTTT	CAVGNSGGPQHF
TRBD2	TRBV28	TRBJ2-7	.	TGTGCCAGCAGCCCACTAGCGGGAGTTCTACACGAGCAGTACTTC	CASSPLAGVLHEQYF
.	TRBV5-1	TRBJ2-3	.	TGCGCCAGCTGCCTCGGGGACACAGATACGCAGTATTTT	CASCLGDTDTQYF
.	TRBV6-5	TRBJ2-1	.	TGTGCCAGCAGTGCCAGCTCCCTGTTTGAGCAGTTCTTC	CASSASSLFEQFF
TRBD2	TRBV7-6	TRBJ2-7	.	TGTGCCAGCAGCCCTCTAGCGGGAGGGGTCTACGAGCAGTACTTC	CASSPLAGGVYEQYF
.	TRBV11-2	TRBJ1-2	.	TGTGCCAGCAGCTTACAGAGAATGGCCCAAACCTATGGCTACACCTTC	CASSLQRMAQTYGYTF
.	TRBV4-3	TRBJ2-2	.	TGCGCCAGCAGCCAAGCCCTCCCCGGAGCCGGGGAGCTGTTTTTT	CASSQALPGAGELFF
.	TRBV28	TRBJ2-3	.	TGTGCCAGCAGCTTAAGAGGCCACATGGGAACAACGACAGATACGCAGTATTTT	CASSLRGHMGTTTDTQYF
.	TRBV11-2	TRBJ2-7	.	TGTGCCAGCAGCTTAGCCGGGTACGAGCAGTACTTC	CASSLAGYEQYF